Each of the 11 T cell receptor beta chains below was sequenced from the same sample in a study of patients and donors after allogeneic stem cell transplantation. TCRdb called the RT-PCR reads again in MiXCR, with one record for every CDR3 protein. The sample lists 17,000 or so distinct CDR3 sequences; under 35% were seen once. Sequencing was carried out using blood, either unsorted or a sorted T cell fraction (not recorded which). The receptors stem from a human donor who was either an allogeneic HSCT recipient or a stem cell or donor lymphocyte infusion donor (not recorded which). It is not recorded whose cells these are; they may come from a transplant donor.

This clonotype was seen only a few times. The chain has TRBV27 and TRBJ1-1; D uncertain. There are 15 residues in the CDR3. The V end was cut by 2 bases, the J end by 4 bases, with 14 bases between. Germline loops: CDR1 MNHEY, CDR2 SMNVEV (reference sequence). This chain's CDR3 is CASSLGWSLSTEAFF. DNA of the CDR3: TGTGCCAGCAGTTTAGGTTGGTCGTTAAGCACTGAAGCTTTCTTT.

The chain carries TRBV4-1 and TRBJ2-6; 8 nucleotides match TRBD2. With 0 bases clipped from V and 1 base from J, the junction kept 23 bases outside the gene matches. Looked up from germline, CDR1 is MGHRA and CDR2 is YSYEKL. The CDR3 sequence is 24 residues long. CDR3 residues: CASSQDWGPGLDHSPQSGANVLTF. Here the CDR3 DNA reads TGCGCCAGCAGCCAAGATTGGGGCCCGGGACTAGACCATTCACCACAATCTGGGGCCAACGTCCTGACTTTC.

The V gene is TRBV7-3, the J gene TRBJ2-1; D is unresolved. The CDR3 has 11 residues. The germline CDR1 and CDR2 sequences are SGHTA and FQGTGA. Trimming left V 7 bases short and J 8 bases short, with 9 bases between. CDR3 nucleotide sequence: TGTGCCAGCATCCTCACCCATGAGCAGTTCTTC. Translation: CASILTHEQFF.

The table lists this clonotype with a few counts. The genes are TRBV11-2 and TRBJ1-4; D gene uncertain. V lost 5 bases to trimming and J lost 1 base, with 14 bases between them. The CDR3 has 16 residues. From germline, CDR1 is SGHAT and CDR2 FQNNGV. The CDR3 DNA sequence: TGTGCCAGCAGCCCTCCCGGGAGGAGAACTAATGAAAAACTGTTTTTT. Protein sequence: CASSPPGRRTNEKLFF.

The chain joins TRBV5-1 to TRBJ2-5; D might be TRBD2 (5 bases). V was clipped by 3 bases and J by 7 bases, with 16 bases between them. CDR1 and CDR2 from the germline V gene are SGHRS and YFSETQ. The CDR3 runs 14 residues. The chain's CDR3 is CASSSNQRSGTQYF. The DNA for the CDR3 is TGCGCCAGCAGCTCGAATCAGCGGTCGGGGACCCAGTACTTC.

The chain joins TRBV3-1 to TRBJ2-3; a possible D gene is TRBD1 (6 bases). Between the trimmed V and J ends, which lost 1 base and 2 bases, there was a span of 10 bases. The germline V gene has CDR1 LGHDT and CDR2 YNNKEL (reference sequence). CDR3 length: 15 residues. CDR3 nucleotide sequence: TGTGCCAGCAGCCAAGTAGGGGGACCCACAGATACGCAGTATTTT. Amino acids: CASSQVGGPTDTQYF.

This sequence joins TRBV4-1 and TRBJ1-2; weak D call: TRBD1 (6 bases). With 0 bases removed from V and 1 base from J, the gap between germline ends came to 9 bases. CDR3 size: 15 residues. Germline V CDR1 and CDR2: MGHRA, YSYEKL. The CDR3 DNA reads TGCGCCAGCAGCCAAGAGGACAGCTTTAACTATGGCTACACCTTC. Protein: CASSQEDSFNYGYTF.

This clonotype was seen ten or more times. J is TRBJ1-6 and V is TRBV6-5; a possible D gene is TRBD1 (5 bases). This CDR3 is 17 amino acids long. Trimming took 3 bases from V and 0 from J, leaving 12 bases between them. The germline gives CDR1 MNHEY, CDR2 SVGAGI. CDR3 coding DNA: TGTGCCAGCAGTTATGTGGGGACCCTCTCCTATAATTCACCCCTCCACTTT. Translating it yields CASSYVGTLSYNSPLHF.

This clonotype was seen more than once but under ten times. The DNA for the CDR3 is TGTGCCATCAGCCAGGGGGCGCGGTCCTATAATTCACCCCTCCACTTT. Translation gives CAISQGARSYNSPLHF. The chain recombines TRBV10-3 with TRBJ1-6; 8 bases agree with TRBD1. Unmatched junction bases numbered 5, after V lost 6 bases and J lost 1 base. There are 16 residues in the CDR3. The germline V gene encodes CDR1 ENHRY and CDR2 SYGVKD.

V and J are TRBV6-6 and TRBJ1-2; D may be TRBD1 (5 bases). This CDR3 has 15 amino acids. Trimming pared 3 bases from V and 1 base from J, leaving 12 bases between. From germline, CDR1 is MNHNY and CDR2 SVGAGI (reference sequence). The chain's CDR3 is CASSYAFRVNYGYTF. DNA of the CDR3: TGTGCCAGCAGTTATGCCTTCAGGGTTAACTATGGCTACACCTTC.

In this sample, this clonotype turned up many times. The rearrangement joins TRBV25-1 to TRBJ2-3; 7 nucleotides line up with TRBD1. V lost 2 bases, J lost 0 bases, and 5 bases stayed unmatched. This CDR3 comprises 16 residues. Germline CDR1 is MGHDK and CDR2 is SYGVNS. The CDR3 loop is CASSEPTGPSTDTQYF. The CDR3 DNA is TGTGCCAGCAGTGAACCGACAGGGCCTAGCACAGATACGCAGTATTTT.